These 21 T cell receptor beta chains originate from one sample sequenced in a study of spatial heterogeneity in lung cancer. Noted time point: sample taken at primary tumor resection. TCRdb analysed the 5' RACE reads with MiXCR anew, one entry per CDR3 protein. This sample has around 20,000 distinct CDR3 sequences, with 2.8% found just once. No antigen is known for these receptors. Study-wide results and limits: Expanded alpha and beta TCR counts within tumors tracked tumor mutation counts.

Sequences were derived from lung tumor tissue, sampled at surgery. The receptors stem from a male donor with early-stage non-small cell lung cancer.

This clonotype has at least ten counts. J is TRBJ1-1 and V is TRBV2; D is uncertain. The CDR3 loop spans 13 amino acids. With 7 bases removed from V and 0 bases from J, the gap between germline ends came to 9 bases. The germline V gene has CDR1 SNHLY and CDR2 FYNNEI. CDR3 bases: TGTGCCAGCACTCAAGCAGTGAACACTGAAGCTTTCTTT. The encoded protein is CASTQAVNTEAFF.

This clonotype occurred many times. The chain is built from TRBV6-2 or TRBV6-3 and TRBJ2-3, with 7 bases identical to TRBD2. The CDR3 totals 16 residues. Germline-derived CDR1 and CDR2 are MNHEY and SVGEGT. The ends lost 6 bases at V and 2 bases at J; junction bases unmatched: 11. For the CDR3, the DNA is TGTGCCAGCAGGGAACGTCTAGCGGAGGTCACAGATACGCAGTATTTT. As protein: CASRERLAEVTDTQYF.

This clonotype was recorded many times. The chain has TRBV18 and TRBJ2-2; D might be TRBD2 (5 bases). This CDR3 comprises 16 residues. Trimming cost V 1 base and J 4 bases, with 13 bases left between them. Germline-derived CDR1 and CDR2 are KGHSH and LQKENI. CDR3 region: CASSPLTISSTGELFF. CDR3 DNA: TGTGCCAGCTCACCACTGACTATCTCGAGCACCGGGGAGCTGTTTTTT.

This clonotype was seen at least ten times. The chain carries TRBV7-2 and TRBJ2-3; D remains ambiguous. Germline V CDR1 and CDR2: SGHTA, FQGNSA. V was clipped by 0 bases and J by 6 bases, with 7 bases between them. This CDR3 is 13 amino acids long. The chain's CDR3 is CASSLAGSDTQYF. The CDR3 bases are TGTGCCAGCAGCTTAGCCGGGTCGGATACGCAGTATTTT.

This clonotype was observed at least ten times. The chain carries TRBV12-3 or TRBV12-4 and TRBJ2-2; D is unclear. CDR3 length equals 16 residues. With 3 bases removed from V and 2 bases from J, the gap between germline ends came to 13 bases. CDR3 coding DNA: TGTGCCAGCAGTTTGGTCGTGCTAAGCAACACCGGGGAGCTGTTTTTT. This gives the protein CASSLVVLSNTGELFF.

This clonotype was seen repeatedly, ten times or more. The rearrangement links TRBV5-6 to TRBJ2-3, with D perhaps assigned TRBD1 or TRBD2 (5 bases each). The CDR3 length is 16 residues. Trimming shortened V by 0 bases and J by 3 bases, and 14 bases separated the two germline ends. The V gene's germline CDR1 is SGHDT and CDR2 YYEEEE. This CDR3 is CASSLVGPRRTDTQYF. CDR3 coding DNA: TGTGCCAGCAGCTTGGTGGGACCCAGGAGGACAGATACGCAGTATTTT.

This clonotype was recorded many times. The V gene is TRBV12-3 or TRBV12-4, the J gene TRBJ1-1, with D possibly TRBD1 on 6 matching bases. V was trimmed by 6 bases and J by 3 bases, leaving 14 bases between them. The CDR3 sequence is 14 residues long. The CDR3 nucleotides are TGTGCCAGCAGCCCGCCCGGACAGCACACTGAAGCTTTCTTT. It is translated as CASSPPGQHTEAFF.

This clonotype was found many times. The gene calls are TRBV12-3 or TRBV12-4 and TRBJ2-3; D ambiguous. Trimming left V 6 bases short and J 1 base short, with 11 bases between. The CDR3 has 14 residues. The DNA of the CDR3 is TGTGCCAGCAGCCCGTCCGCTGGCACAGATACGCAGTATTTT. It yields the protein CASSPSAGTDTQYF.

This clonotype has a count of ten or more. This sequence joins TRBV3-1 and TRBJ2-5; D remains ambiguous. V gave up 6 bases and J gave up 0 bases, with 20 bases separating them. The CDR3 consists of 17 residues. In germline, CDR1 is LGHDT, CDR2 YNNKEL (reference sequence). The CDR3 loop is CASRPPIQRQYQETQYF. The CDR3 region has the DNA TGTGCCAGCAGGCCACCCATACAGCGCCAGTACCAAGAGACCCAGTACTTC.

This clonotype was seen many times. The chain employs TRBV6-4 and TRBJ2-2, with D perhaps assigned TRBD1 or TRBD2 (5 bases each). Germline V lookup: CDR1 MRHNA, CDR2 SNTAGT. CDR3 length: 14 residues. The germline V and J ends were trimmed by 7 bases and 4 bases, with 13 bases remaining between them. Here the CDR3 reads CASTGTPGTGELFF. The CDR3 bases are TGTGCCAGCACCGGGACGCCCGGCACCGGGGAGCTGTTTTTT.

At least ten counts were recorded for this clonotype. J is TRBJ1-2 and V is TRBV29-1, with 7 bases lining up with TRBD1. The junction had 6 bases not matched to a gene; V was cut back by 7 bases and J by 4 bases. Germline CDR1 reads SQVTM; CDR2 reads ANQGSEA. The CDR3 has 12 amino acids. CDR3 DNA sequence: TGCAGCGCACTACAGGGGACCTATGGCTACACCTTC. It yields the protein CSALQGTYGYTF.

This clonotype was recorded at least ten times. The chain is built from TRBV27 and TRBJ1-6; TRBD1 matches at 7 bases. Per the germline V gene, CDR1 is MNHEY and CDR2 is SMNVEV (reference sequence). CDR3 length: 16 residues. V gave up 2 bases and J gave up 7 bases; unmatched junction bases: 8. CDR3 in amino acids: CASSLRGTAWNSPLHF. The CDR3 bases are TGTGCCAGCAGTTTACGGGGGACAGCCTGGAATTCACCCCTCCACTTT.

This clonotype appeared many times. The chain is built from TRBV30 and TRBJ1-2; D remains unclear. V was shortened by 2 bases and J by 3 bases, with 10 bases between the two germline ends. The V gene's germline CDR1 is GTSNPN and CDR2 SVGIG (reference sequence). The CDR3 has 13 residues. Here the CDR3 DNA reads TGTGCCTGGAGTTACGGCCCTGACTATGGCTACACCTTC. This sequence encodes CAWSYGPDYGYTF.

This clonotype showed up many times. The V call is TRBV11-2, the J call TRBJ2-1, with TRBD2 matching over 9 bases. The CDR3 covers 16 residues. Germline CDR1 reads SGHAT; CDR2 reads FQNNGV. V trimming: 2 bases; J trimming: 8 bases; junction bases outside the gene matches: 10. CDR3 sequence (DNA): TGTGCCAGCAGCTTAATTCCGGCGGGAGGGCCGGATGAGCAGTTCTTC. It specifies CASSLIPAGGPDEQFF.

The table lists this clonotype with many counts. The V gene is TRBV19, the J gene TRBJ2-1; D gene ambiguous. The V gene's germline CDR1 is LNHDA and CDR2 SQIVND (reference sequence). The CDR3 has 12 residues. The V end lost 4 bases, the J end lost 7 bases, and 8 bases lay between the germline ends. The CDR3 here is CASSRLYNEQFF. The CDR3 DNA is TGTGCCAGTAGTAGGCTATATAATGAGCAGTTCTTC.

This clonotype is judged medium-sized. The V gene is TRBV7-2, the J gene TRBJ1-3; D remains ambiguous. With 0 bases removed from V and 0 bases from J, the gap between germline ends came to 6 bases. CDR1 is SGHTA, CDR2 FQGNSA, per germline. This CDR3 region has 15 residues. The CDR3 nucleotides read TGTGCCAGCAGCTTAGCTTGGGGCTCTGGAAACACCATATATTTT. Amino acid sequence: CASSLAWGSGNTIYF.

This clonotype was observed at least ten times. The genes are TRBV10-3 and TRBJ2-2; D tentatively fits TRBD1 or TRBD2 (5 bases each). Germline-derived CDR1 and CDR2 are ENHRY and SYGVKD. The CDR3 totals 15 residues. Deletions cut 3 bases from V and 5 bases from J, with 13 bases between. In DNA, the CDR3 is TGTGCCATCAGTGAAGGCAGGGAGACTACCGGGGAGCTGTTTTTT. Encoded protein: CAISEGRETTGELFF.

This clonotype was found many times. The genes are TRBV13 and TRBJ1-1; 7 bases fit TRBD1. The CDR3 extends over 14 amino acids. Germline V gives CDR1 PRHDT, CDR2 FYEKMQ (reference sequence). Losses at the gene ends were 4 bases for V and 1 base for J; bases not matched to a gene: 3. CDR3 residues: CASSWTGSNTEAFF. The DNA for the CDR3 is TGTGCCAGCAGCTGGACAGGTTCGAACACTGAAGCTTTCTTT.

In this sample, this clonotype turned up many times. V is TRBV6-5 and J is TRBJ2-6, with D tentatively TRBD1 (5 bases). The CDR3 extends over 17 amino acids. Germline V lookup: CDR1 MNHEY, CDR2 SVGAGI. Trimming removed 8 bases at V and 3 bases at J, with 20 bases between. The CDR3 is CASAPLIRGRGANVLTF. CDR3 nucleotides: TGTGCCAGCGCTCCCCTTATAAGGGGTCGTGGGGCCAACGTCCTGACTTTC.

This clonotype was counted at least ten times. The chain uses TRBV29-1 and TRBJ2-5; possibly TRBD2 for D (6 bases). V lost 3 bases and J 7 bases, leaving 12 bases between the germline ends. This CDR3 spans 12 amino acids. The V gene's germline CDR1 is SQVTM and CDR2 ANQGSEA. The CDR3 region has the DNA TGCAGCGTTGACTGGCCCGGGGGGACCCAGTACTTC. Protein product: CSVDWPGGTQYF.

This clonotype has at least ten counts. Written as DNA, the CDR3 is TGTGCCAGCAGCCCGGGACTCCGGGGTGAGCAGTACTTC. Translation gives CASSPGLRGEQYF. This chain links TRBV3-1 with TRBJ2-7; the D gene is possibly TRBD2 (6 bases). The V gene lost 4 bases and the J gene lost 7 bases, with 14 bases spanning the gap. The CDR3 length is 13 residues. In germline, CDR1 is LGHDT, CDR2 YNNKEL (reference sequence).